The next 22 T cell receptor beta chains were all read from a single sample in a study of identical twins. TCRdb passed the 5' RACE reads through MiXCR, listing each CDR3 protein once. The data show 260,000 or so distinct CDR3 sequences, 7% to 8.5% seen once. A further study also used this sample, focusing on yellow fever vaccine responses in identical twins.

The sample was CD8+ T cells sorted from blood. The receptors derive from a young woman in good health.

This clonotype showed up just a few times. CDR3 loop: CASSLPVSGNTIYF. Here the CDR3 DNA reads TGTGCCAGCAGTTTACCAGTCTCTGGAAACACCATATATTTT. This chain uses TRBV28 with TRBJ1-3, with D hard to call. CDR1 and CDR2 (germline): MDHEN, SYDVKM. Trimming stripped 2 bases from V and 0 bases from J, with 5 bases between. This CDR3 is 14 amino acids long.

This clonotype was seen only a few times. V and J are TRBV6-1 and TRBJ2-2; perhaps TRBD1 as D (5 bases). There are 17 residues in the CDR3. CDR1 and CDR2 (germline): MNHNS, SASEGT. Trimming stripped 5 bases from V and 0 bases from J, with 16 bases between. The CDR3 spells CASSRIRQRANTGELFF. Here the CDR3 DNA reads TGTGCCAGCAGTCGAATAAGACAGAGAGCGAACACCGGGGAGCTGTTTTTT.

This clonotype was found many times. This rearrangement joins TRBV11-2 to TRBJ2-1; D might be TRBD1 or TRBD2, each matching 5 bases. The CDR3 length is 17 residues. Deletions cut 5 bases from V and 2 bases from J, with 19 bases between. CDR1 and CDR2 (germline): SGHAT, FQNNGV. The CDR3 protein is CASSAARGHKPYNEQFF. The CDR3, as DNA: TGTGCCAGCAGCGCAGCTCGGGGCCATAAACCCTACAATGAGCAGTTCTTC.

This clonotype has more than one count but fewer than ten. The J gene is TRBJ2-5, the V gene TRBV7-8, with TRBD2 as a possible D gene (5 bases). Per the germline V gene, CDR1 is SGHVS and CDR2 is FQNEAQ. CDR3 length: 15 amino acids. V was shortened by 6 bases and J by 1 base, with 15 bases between the two germline ends. For the CDR3, the DNA is TGTGCCAGCAGTCGAAAGTTCAGCGGCCAAGAGACCCAGTACTTC. It yields the protein CASSRKFSGQETQYF.

A word on this clonotype: This may be a read error, as it is one base from a much larger clone. This chain joins TRBV27 and TRBJ1-2, with D uncertain. Germline V gives CDR1 MNHEY, CDR2 SMNVEV (reference sequence). The CDR3 is 14 residues long. Deletions cut 6 bases from V and 8 bases from J, with 19 bases between. CDR3 loop: CASSNGPFGWGYTF. The DNA for the CDR3 is TGTGCCAGCAGCAACGGGCCTTTTGGGTGGGGCTACACCTTC.

This clonotype was detected ten times or more. The chain joins TRBV3-1 to TRBJ1-2; 7 bases match TRBD1. Trimming took 4 bases from V and 2 from J; bases not matched to a gene: 7. The CDR3 length is 15 residues. Germline CDR1 is LGHDT and CDR2 is YNNKEL (reference sequence). The CDR3 is CASSRSGQLNYGYTF. Here the CDR3 DNA reads TGTGCCAGCAGCCGGTCGGGACAGTTAAACTATGGCTACACCTTC.

This clonotype was detected ten times or more. The chain employs TRBV4-1 and TRBJ1-5; TRBD1 matches at 9 bases. This CDR3 has 14 amino acids. CDR1 is MGHRA and CDR2 is YSYEKL in the germline V gene. Trimming cost V 3 bases and J 5 bases; bases outside gene matches: 2. CDR3 in amino acids: CASSQRTGDQPQHF. The CDR3 DNA reads as TGCGCCAGCAGCCAGCGGACAGGGGATCAGCCCCAGCATTTT.

This chain uses TRBV27 with TRBJ1-5; D remains ambiguous. Per germline, CDR1 MNHEY and CDR2 SMNVEV (reference sequence). This CDR3 contains 15 residues. Trimming cost V 7 bases and J 0 bases, with 13 bases left between them. This CDR3 reads CASTRTAYSNQPQHF. CDR3 bases: TGTGCCAGCACCCGGACGGCCTATAGCAATCAGCCCCAGCATTTT.

This clonotype was seen at least ten times. The V call is TRBV2, the J call TRBJ2-7, with 9 positions matching TRBD2. J lost 0 bases, V lost 0 bases, and 0 bases had no gene match. Germline loops: CDR1 SNHLY, CDR2 FYNNEI. The CDR3 has 15 amino acids. The CDR3 sequence is CASSEASGSSYEQYF. The CDR3 DNA sequence: TGTGCCAGCAGTGAAGCTAGCGGGAGCTCCTACGAGCAGTACTTC.

This clonotype was seen a few times. CDR3 protein: CASSLARDRGWGTGELFF. For the CDR3, the DNA is TGCGCCAGCAGCTTGGCCCGGGACAGGGGATGGGGCACCGGGGAGCTGTTTTTT. V is TRBV5-1 and J is TRBJ2-2, with 10 positions matching TRBD1. With V trimmed by 0 bases and J by 4 bases, 9 bases remained unmatched. This CDR3 is 18 amino acids long. The V gene's germline CDR1 is SGHRS and CDR2 YFSETQ.

This clonotype was observed at least ten times. This chain's CDR3 is CASSDTSTDTQYF. In DNA form, the CDR3 reads TGTGCCAGCAGTGATACTAGCACAGATACGCAGTATTTT. This chain links TRBV12-3 or TRBV12-4 with TRBJ2-3, with D uncertain. The CDR3 consists of 13 residues. V lost 5 bases and J lost 0, with 6 bases in between.

This clonotype has only a few counts. This rearrangement joins TRBV27 to TRBJ2-1; a weak D match, TRBD1 (6 bases). Germline loops: CDR1 MNHEY, CDR2 SMNVEV (reference sequence). This CDR3 has 16 amino acids. Trimming removed 4 bases from V and 0 bases from J, with 13 bases in between. The CDR3 DNA reads as TGTGCCAGCAGTTCAGGGGAATTGAGCTCCTACAATGAGCAGTTCTTC. This sequence encodes CASSSGELSSYNEQFF.

This clonotype was seen more than once but under ten times. In DNA, the CDR3 is TGTGCCACACTAACACCAGCGGGAGTTTACTACGAGCAGTACTTC. Amino acid sequence: CATLTPAGVYYEQYF. The J gene is TRBJ2-7, the V gene TRBV2, with 8 bases fitting TRBD2. V gave up 10 bases and J gave up 3 bases; unmatched junction bases: 14. The CDR3 runs to 15 residues. Germline CDR1 and CDR2: SNHLY and FYNNEI. Drawing the rest from reference TRBV2 and TRBJ2-7, the complete variable domain is EPEVTQTPSHQVTQMGQEVILRCVPISNHLYFYWYRQILGQKVEFLVSFYNNEISEKSEIFDDQFSVERPDGSNFTLKIRSTKLEDSAMYFCATLTPAGVYYEQYFGPGTRLTVT.

This clonotype was counted between two and nine times. The chain joins TRBV11-1 to TRBJ2-4; D is ambiguous. CDR1 and CDR2 from the germline V gene are SGHAT and FQDESV (reference sequence). V lost 5 bases to trimming and J lost 7 bases, with 12 bases between them. The length of the CDR3 is 13 residues. The CDR3 DNA reads TGTGCCAGCAGCGAAACAGTGGGTAACATTCAGTACTTC. This gives the protein CASSETVGNIQYF.

This clonotype was seen many times. The chain links TRBV20-1 to TRBJ2-5; a possible D gene is TRBD1 (6 bases). Germline V gives CDR1 DFQATT, CDR2 SNEGSKA (reference sequence). V lost 1 base, J lost 2 bases, and 14 bases lay in between. CDR3 size: 15 residues. CDR3: CSARAGEGLQETQYF. Written as DNA, the CDR3 is TGCAGTGCTAGAGCAGGGGAAGGGTTGCAAGAGACCCAGTACTTC.

This clonotype was seen at least ten times. The genes are TRBV5-1 and TRBJ1-1; D is unresolved. Germline-derived CDR1 and CDR2 are SGHRS and YFSETQ. The CDR3 has 11 residues. The V gene lost 2 bases and the J gene lost 8 bases, with 7 bases spanning the gap. The chain's CDR3 is CASSFGLEAFF. The CDR3 DNA reads TGCGCCAGCAGCTTTGGTTTAGAAGCTTTCTTT.

This clonotype was observed a few times. This chain connects TRBV20-1 to TRBJ1-4; TRBD1 is a possible D gene (6 bases). CDR1 is DFQATT and CDR2 is SNEGSKA in the germline V gene (reference sequence). Trimming removed 4 bases from V and 1 base from J, with 19 bases in between. CDR3 length equals 17 residues. The CDR3 region is CSANPTGFFGTNEKLFF. The CDR3 bases are TGCAGTGCTAACCCCACAGGGTTTTTTGGAACTAATGAAAAACTGTTTTTT.

The genes are TRBV7-8 and TRBJ2-3, with D perhaps matching TRBD1 (7 bases). This CDR3 comprises 17 residues. Between the trimmed V and J ends, which lost 1 base and 1 base, there was a span of 15 bases. In germline, CDR1 is SGHVS, CDR2 FQNEAQ. The CDR3 DNA sequence: TGTGCCAGCAGCTTAGGACTAGGGACAGAGGGCACAGATACGCAGTATTTT. Amino acid sequence: CASSLGLGTEGTDTQYF.

The chain recombines TRBV12-3 or TRBV12-4 with TRBJ2-5; 7 bases match TRBD2. The V gene end was trimmed by 6 bases and the J gene end by 3 bases; junction bases not matched to a gene: 10. This CDR3 has 15 amino acids. For the CDR3, the DNA is TGTGCCAGCAGCCCCCCGGGGGGTTTGGAAGAGACCCAGTACTTC. This sequence encodes CASSPPGGLEETQYF.

This clonotype was observed a handful of times. This chain connects TRBV6-5 to TRBJ2-3; 7 bases match TRBD1. The CDR3 is made up of 16 amino acids. Germline CDR1 is MNHEY and CDR2 is SVGAGI. The ends lost 4 bases at V and 0 bases at J; junction bases unmatched: 7. This CDR3 is CASSSTGTASTDTQYF. DNA for the CDR3: TGTGCCAGCAGTTCCACCGGGACAGCAAGCACAGATACGCAGTATTTT.

The chain has TRBV6-2 or TRBV6-3 and TRBJ1-1; the D gene is possibly TRBD1 (5 bases). CDR1 and CDR2 from the germline V gene are MNHEY and SVGEGT. The CDR3 runs to 15 residues. Trimming stripped 4 bases from V and 1 base from J, with 13 bases between. The CDR3 region is CASSSPRDGNTEAFF. In DNA, the CDR3 is TGTGCCAGCAGTTCGCCTAGGGACGGGAACACTGAAGCTTTCTTT.

The chain carries TRBV24-1 and TRBJ2-1, with D perhaps TRBD2 (6 bases). This CDR3 is built from 14 residues. V lost 9 bases and J lost 9, with 20 bases in between. Germline V gene data show CDR1 as KGHDR and CDR2 as SFDVKD. CDR3 sequence reads: CATGGREKNLEQFF. DNA for the CDR3: TGTGCCACCGGGGGTCGGGAGAAAAATCTTGAGCAGTTCTTC.